The rows below give T cell receptor beta chains drawn from one sample of a study of CD8 T cells in Susac syndrome. TCRdb reanalysed the immunoSEQ multiplex PCR reads using MiXCR and keeps one entry per CDR3 protein. The sample includes 150,000 to 200,000 distinct CDR3 sequences, approximately 96% seen only once; the top ten take around 0.093%. Sample: CD4+ T cells from PBMCs. These receptors originate from a human donor with multiple sclerosis. The CDR3 runs from the conserved cysteine through the conserved F or W. The D gene is left open where the match is weak.

. | TRBJ2-7 | TRBV5-6 | CASSAGTAYSYEQYF
TRBD1 | TRBJ2-7 | TRBV29-1 | CSAIRYTGGRSYEQYF
. | TRBJ2-3 | TRBV7-8 | CASSSQWDSTDTQYF
. | TRBJ1-2 | TRBV9 | CASSVGGGSDYGYTF
. | TRBJ1-2 | TRBV3-1 | CASSQQSNYGYTF
TRBD1 | TRBJ2-7 | TRBV29-1 | CSVARDRSSYEQYF
. | TRBJ2-3 | TRBV5-1 | CASSLGQSTSTDTQYF
TRBD1 | TRBJ1-4 | TRBV20-1 | CSAEQGATNEKLFF
TRBD1 | TRBJ2-1 | TRBV29-1 | CSGNRGVSYNEQFF
TRBD1 | TRBJ1-2 | TRBV29-1 | CSVAVGQGIGYGYTF
. | TRBJ2-1 | TRBV7-2 | CASSPAGASSYNEQFF
. | TRBJ1-2 | TRBV5-4 | CASSLADRSYGYTF
TRBD1 | TRBJ2-5 | TRBV7-8 | CASSRSGQGVLLWYF
TRBD1 | TRBJ1-1 | TRBV5-1 | CASSWGDSLNTEAFF
. | TRBJ2-1 | TRBV29-1 | CSVLGGLKIYNEQFF
. | TRBJ2-1 | TRBV29-1 | CSAGASYNEQFF
TRBD1 | TRBJ1-1 | TRBV28 | CASINRGTEAFF
. | TRBJ2-6 | TRBV4-2 | CASSQDWGRLSGANVLTF
. | TRBJ2-1 | TRBV5-1 | CASSLVTGSNEQFF
. | TRBJ2-7 | TRBV18 | CASSPLPGESSYEQYF
. | TRBJ1-5 | TRBV4-1 | CASSQEAGTLGQPQHF
. | TRBJ2-7 | TRBV7-2 | CASSSSGEQYF
. | TRBJ2-1 | TRBV19 | CASSTLAGAPGEQFF
. | TRBJ2-4 | TRBV29-1 | CSGVWARAKNIQYF
. | TRBJ1-2 | TRBV6-6 | CASSYFPANYGYTF
. | TRBJ2-7 | TRBV20-1 | CSARVRDRSTYEQYF
TRBD1 | TRBJ2-2 | TRBV29-1 | CSVASGTGATGELFF
. | TRBJ1-1 | TRBV29-1 | CSVGGRENTEAFF
TRBD2 | TRBJ2-3 | TRBV7-9 | CASSPRLAGVDTQYF
TRBD1 | TRBJ1-2 | TRBV6-5 | CASSYSTGGYGYTF
TRBD1 | TRBJ2-3 | TRBV6-5 | CASSRWTGDTDTQYF
. | TRBJ2-7 | TRBV4-2 | CASSQVWKVSYEQYF
TRBD1 | TRBJ2-2 | TRBV7-9 | CASSYDRGWNTGELFF
. | TRBJ2-3 | TRBV18 | CASSPLGQNTDTQYF
TRBD1 | TRBJ2-6 | TRBV14 | CASSILGQAFSGANVLTF
. | TRBJ1-6 | TRBV23-1 | CASSQHPRGSRSPLHF
TRBD1 | TRBJ1-4 | TRBV5-1 | CASSPGTGTTNEKLFF
. | TRBJ1-2 | TRBV25-1 | CASSRGKDGYTF
. | TRBJ2-7 | TRBV9 | CASPGHSHEQYF
. | TRBJ2-1 | TRBV7-3 | CASSLNGLVSEQFF
. | TRBJ2-1 | TRBV12-3/TRBV12-4 | CASSPDYNEQFF
TRBD2 | TRBJ2-1 | TRBV5-6 | CASSRASGGRIDEQFF
. | TRBJ2-7 | TRBV29-1 | CSVDGNSYEQYF
TRBD1 | TRBJ2-1 | TRBV20-1 | CSSPPGQAANEQFF
. | TRBJ2-7 | TRBV10-3 | CAIRDTFSYEQYF
TRBD2 | TRBJ2-1 | TRBV7-9 | CASSQAPASGGEFF
TRBD1 | TRBJ1-5 | TRBV29-1 | CSAGAQGANQPQHF
TRBD1 | TRBJ1-4 | TRBV9 | CASSVAENRDRGSEKLFF
TRBD1 | TRBJ2-2 | TRBV9 | CASSGDSTGELFF
TRBD1 | TRBJ1-2 | TRBV20-1 | CSARLRDSYGYTF
. | TRBJ2-1 | TRBV6-4 | CASSLSGYDDLGQFF
TRBD1 | TRBJ1-1 | TRBV19 | CASSMDRWNTEAFF
TRBD1 | TRBJ1-1 | TRBV20-1 | CSASGQGFTEAFF
. | TRBJ2-2 | TRBV6-5 | CASSYRTPANTGELFF
. | TRBJ1-2 | TRBV25-1 | CASSELQGWGGYTF
TRBD1 | TRBJ1-5 | TRBV30 | CAWSGTGSNQPQHF
. | TRBJ2-4 | TRBV3-1 | CASSQRQLAKNIQYF
. | TRBJ2-3 | TRBV3-1 | CASSQAGSTDTQYF
. | TRBJ1-5 | TRBV6-5 | CASGTGPNQPQHF
. | TRBJ1-1 | TRBV4-2 | CASSQEGTMNTEAFF